The source of this T cell receptor (beta chain) is a study of cytomegalovirus exposure and HLA in healthy donors. Findings and caveats of the study: A previous analysis found most TCR beta V segments productive roughly 87% or roughly 30% of the time. Reported results showed that the classifier diagnosed cytomegalovirus status with high specificity and sensitivity. In a later analysis, TCR beta V- and J-gene trimming showed a link to a missense DCLRE1C variant.

Trimming removed 4 bases from V and 0 bases from J, with 13 bases in between. This CDR3 region has 16 residues. Germline lookup yields CDR1 KGHSH and CDR2 LQKENI. It was with 60 Vbeta and 13 Jbeta primers that the PCR ran. Libraries were prepared by immunoSEQ multiplex PCR; TCRdb keeps only in-frame clonotypes and omits some of them. The table lists about 260,000 clones, 70% to 90% of them singletons, with roughly 2% in the top ten. A remark on this clone: Its target is unknown.

The chain combines TRBV18 with TRBJ1-3; the D gene is possibly TRBD1 (6 bases). The receptor was derived from a woman aged 40 to 55 in good health and CMV-seropositive. What was sequenced was PBMCs. CDR3 sequence reads: CASSLIQGRSGNTIYF. The CDR3 DNA is TGTGCCAGCTCACTCATACAGGGACGCTCTGGAAACACCATATATTTT.